This T cell receptor (beta chain) was sequenced during a study of blood T cell repertoires in COVID-19. Overall study: Italy, Spain and the United States were the sources of the convalescent and acute COVID-19 samples. From T cells, B-cell-depleted T cells, or PBMCs came the material, which was cDNA or gDNA.

The CDR3 is 18 amino acids. After removal of 5 bases from V and 3 bases from J, the junction contained 12 bases not matched to a gene. Germline V gene data show CDR1 as MGHRA and CDR2 as YSYEKL. Those enrolled in Seattle joined during active infection and were followed longitudinally afterward. Clones were sequenced by immunoSEQ multiplex PCR, and TCRdb holds only the in-frame ones, with some missing. The sample has fewer than 150,000 clones; 75% to 90% are singletons. What was sequenced was peripheral blood. The receptor's source is a woman aged 55-70 years with COVID-19, enrolled during active disease. The genes are TRBV4-1 and TRBJ1-4; 10 nucleotides agree with TRBD1. The CDR3 loop is CASSSRQGAPTANEKLFF. The CDR3 region has the DNA TGCGCCAGCAGCTCAAGACAGGGGGCGCCTACAGCTAATGAAAAACTGTTTTTT.